This T cell receptor (beta chain) was captured by sequencing in a study of CD8 T cells in Susac syndrome. From germline, CDR1 is SGHRS and CDR2 YFSETQ. This CDR3 spans 13 amino acids. V was pared by 7 bases and J by 4 bases, with 14 bases between. Random hexamers were used to reverse transcribe roughly 0.5 to 1 ug of RNA. Each CDR3 protein gets one entry after TCRdb re-called the immunoSEQ multiplex PCR reads with MiXCR. Of under 200,000 distinct CDR3 sequences listed, under 95% were seen once; the top ten hold 0.065% to 0.085%. From blood CD8+ and CD4+ T cells, TCR beta sequences were generated. Controls comprised healthy donors matched for age and sex. Negative isolation was used for CD8+ and CD4+ T cells and FACS enrichment for TEMRA cells.

The source of this sequence is a human donor in good health. What was sequenced was CD4+ T cells from PBMCs. The J gene is TRBJ2-5, the V gene TRBV5-1; TRBD1 might be the D (7 bases). The CDR3: CASEEGAGETQYF. CDR3 DNA sequence: TGCGCCAGCGAGGAGGGGGCTGGAGAGACCCAGTACTTC.